This T cell receptor (beta chain) was captured by sequencing in a study of blood T cell repertoires in COVID-19. The CDR3 covers 15 residues. Trimming removed 2 bases at V and 6 bases at J, with 13 bases between. Germline lookup yields CDR1 SEHNR and CDR2 FQNEAQ (reference sequence). Here immunoSEQ multiplex PCR was the method, and the copy in TCRdb shows in-frame clones only, minus some. The sample holds approximately 170,000 clones, about 83% seen once. This clone was counted a few times. This TCR was sampled from a woman older than 75 with COVID-19, enrolled during active disease. Sequenced sample: peripheral blood. The chain is built from TRBV7-9 and TRBJ1-4; D is unclear. CDR3 amino acids: CASSLSAAKDEKLFF. Written as DNA, the CDR3 is TGTGCCAGCAGCTTAAGCGCGGCCAAGGATGAAAAACTGTTTTTT.